Below are 2 T cell receptor beta chains sequenced from a single sample in a study of sequential checkpoint blockade in melanoma. Libraries were prepared by immunoSEQ multiplex PCR; TCRdb keeps only in-frame clonotypes and omits some of them. The sample shows around 5,000 clones, more than 25% of them seen only once. Treatment reported: randomized to nivolumab then ipilimumab (arm A) or the reverse (arm B). The sequencing used tumor tissue (inferred from file names), collected from a patient given nivolumab and ipilimumab in sequence. The receptors were sampled from a human donor with melanoma.

This clone was observed a handful of times. The chain recombines TRBV28 with TRBJ1-3; D is unclear. Trimming shortened V by 4 bases and J by 9 bases, and 10 bases separated the two germline ends. This CDR3 has 12 amino acids. From germline, CDR1 is MDHEN and CDR2 SYDVKM. CDR3 sequence: CASSSVPGTIYF. Here the CDR3 DNA reads TGTGCCAGCAGTTCGGTCCCAGGCACCATATATTTT.

DNA of the CDR3: TGTGCCAGTTCTCGACAGGGTTCTAGCACAGATACGCAGTATTTT. As protein: CASSRQGSSTDTQYF. V usage is TRBV19 and J usage is TRBJ2-3; 7 bases line up with TRBD1. The CDR3 loop spans 15 amino acids. Germline-derived CDR1 and CDR2 are LNHDA and SQIVND (reference sequence). V trimming: 8 bases; J trimming: 0 bases; junction bases outside the gene matches: 8.